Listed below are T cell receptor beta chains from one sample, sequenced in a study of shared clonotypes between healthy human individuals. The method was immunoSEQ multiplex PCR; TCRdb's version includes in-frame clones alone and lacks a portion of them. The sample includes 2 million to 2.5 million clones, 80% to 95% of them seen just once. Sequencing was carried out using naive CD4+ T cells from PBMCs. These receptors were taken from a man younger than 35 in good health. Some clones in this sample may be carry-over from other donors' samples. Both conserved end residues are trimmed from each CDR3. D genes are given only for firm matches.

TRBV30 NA AWSGADTGELF
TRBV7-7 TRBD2 ASSSGLAGDGDTQY
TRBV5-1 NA ASRRDSNQPQH
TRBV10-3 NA AISGLQANGGTEAF
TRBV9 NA ASSVDLTGDYGYT
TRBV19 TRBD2 ASSAGKDPGGETQY
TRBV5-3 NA ARNFLGHHDYGYT
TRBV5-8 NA ASSLKNFQETQY
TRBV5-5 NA ASSSPAGAQH
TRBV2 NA ASSERVGLNTEAF
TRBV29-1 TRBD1 SVGQGAKYTEAF
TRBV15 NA ATRQGTSGANVLT
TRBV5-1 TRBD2 ASSLGPTSGSSYEQY
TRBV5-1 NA ASSLLTNTGELF
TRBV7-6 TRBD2 ASSPEGLAGAQETQY
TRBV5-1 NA ASSLQGFNTEAF
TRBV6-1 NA ASRGGQPTGELF
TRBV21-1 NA ASSSPQAEYGYT
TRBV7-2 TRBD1 ASSERQGLYGYT
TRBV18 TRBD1 ASSDRAGANVLT
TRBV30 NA AWSPRGRGIGPQH
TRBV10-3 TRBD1 AISRQGASNTGELF
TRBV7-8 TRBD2 ASSFLSGRGETQY
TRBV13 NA ASSLGRRGLEAF
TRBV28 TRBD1 ASSLTGTGPLREQY
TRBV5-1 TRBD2 ASSLGLAGRNEQF
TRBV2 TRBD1 ATTGGYYNEQF
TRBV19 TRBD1 ASSRGQGPNTEAF
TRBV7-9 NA ASSGPLWGANTGELF
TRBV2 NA ASEAGDRGFGELF
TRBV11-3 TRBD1 ASSLGQVNNEQF
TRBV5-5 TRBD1 ASSPRQGRETQY
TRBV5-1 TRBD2 ASSRGGLAETYEQY
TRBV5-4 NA ASSLRTDTQY
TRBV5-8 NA ASSLFWGTGNTIY
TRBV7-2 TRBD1 ASRRGQGRTYGYT
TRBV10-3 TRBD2 ATSTSGLNTGELF
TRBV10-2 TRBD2 ASSGTSGRSYEQY
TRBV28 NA ASSLSGEWETQY
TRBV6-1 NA ASDWGLMNTGELF
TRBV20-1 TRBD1 SARDRVEQY
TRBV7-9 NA ASSLARGSGY
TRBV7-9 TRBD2 ASRAYPGLAGQRGQF
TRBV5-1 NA ASSLGLGTNLYNEQF
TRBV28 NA ASYSVGPQH
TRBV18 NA ASSPFSDAGGYT